This is a list of T cell receptor beta chains from one sample in a study of T-cell memory formation after mild COVID-19. TCRdb processed the 5' RACE reads anew with MiXCR; each CDR3 protein has one entry. Here the sample spans 120,000 or so distinct CDR3 sequences, approximately 15% being singletons. Sequencing was done on a sample of PBMCs or a T cell subset sorted from them (not recorded which). The source of these receptors is an adult woman who had mild COVID-19 (a few samples of this study predate the infection). Cell type and time point are not known. Both conserved end residues are part of each CDR3. D genes are given only for firm matches. Where a row states a size, it is once, few, many or the class of an expanded clone; other rows omit it.

d_gene | j_gene | v_gene | abundance | len | CDR3aa | CDR3nt
TRBD1 | TRBJ1-2 | TRBV7-9 | - | 14 | CASSSPGGSYGYTF | TGTGCCAGCAGCTCCCCAGGGGGATCCTATGGCTACACCTTC
TRBD2 | TRBJ2-7 | TRBV7-6 | few | 13 | CASSLLSGTEQYF | TGTGCCAGCAGCTTGCTTAGCGGGACCGAGCAGTACTTC
TRBD1 | TRBJ2-2 | TRBV5-1 | few | 16 | CASSAPGQGDTGELFF | TGCGCCAGCAGCGCCCCGGGACAGGGGGACACCGGGGAGCTGTTTTTT
- | TRBJ2-5 | TRBV15 | few | 15 | CATSREYSSAETQYF | TGTGCCACCAGCAGAGAGTATTCTAGTGCCGAGACCCAGTACTTC
TRBD2 | TRBJ2-3 | TRBV4-1 | - | 17 | CASSQERLGGITDTQYF | TGCGCCAGCAGCCAAGAAAGGCTGGGGGGGATCACAGATACGCAGTATTTT
- | TRBJ2-6 | TRBV24-1 | - | 15 | CATSDSGAGANVLTF | TGTGCCACCAGTGATTCAGGGGCTGGGGCCAACGTCCTGACTTTC
- | TRBJ2-7 | TRBV5-1 | many | 14 | CASSLLQAGHEQYF | TGCGCCAGCAGCTTGCTACAGGCGGGCCACGAGCAGTACTTC
TRBD2 | TRBJ2-1 | TRBV3-1 | few | 16 | CASSRPSSGRDNEQFF | TGTGCCAGCAGCCGACCCTCTAGCGGGAGGGACAATGAGCAGTTCTTC
- | TRBJ1-1 | TRBV30 | - | 13 | CAWSVSANTEAFF | TGTGCCTGGAGTGTATCAGCGAACACTGAAGCTTTCTTT
- | TRBJ2-7 | TRBV27 | many | 13 | CASSVGGPYEQYF | TGTGCCAGCAGTGTTGGGGGGCCCTACGAGCAGTACTTC
- | TRBJ2-7 | TRBV7-3 | - | 17 | CASSPSGARATSYEQYF | TGTGCCAGCAGCCCCTCGGGTGCGCGGGCAACATCCTACGAGCAGTACTTC
- | TRBJ1-5 | TRBV7-9 | - | 14 | CASSSRTGGGPQHF | TGTGCCAGCAGCTCCCGGACGGGGGGTGGGCCCCAGCATTTT
TRBD1 | TRBJ2-7 | TRBV4-1 | - | 14 | CASSLGQQAYEQYF | TGCGCCAGCAGCCTGGGACAGCAAGCCTACGAGCAGTACTTC
- | TRBJ2-2 | TRBV12-3/TRBV12-4 | few | 14 | CASSTGTNTGELFF | TGTGCCAGCAGTACCGGGACGAACACCGGGGAGCTGTTTTTT
TRBD1 | TRBJ1-2 | TRBV27 | - | 15 | CASSILGQAGPGYTF | TGTGCCAGCAGTATACTGGGACAGGCCGGACCTGGCTACACCTTC
- | TRBJ2-1 | TRBV12-3/TRBV12-4 | - | 14 | CASSLGQFVNEQFF | TGTGCCAGCAGTTTAGGGCAGTTCGTCAATGAGCAGTTCTTC
- | TRBJ2-7 | TRBV5-1 | few | 17 | CASTWARTGAISYEQYF | TGCGCCAGCACTTGGGCCCGTACGGGAGCCATCTCCTACGAGCAGTACTTC
- | TRBJ2-7 | TRBV6-5 | - | 12 | CASSAGQHEQYF | TGTGCCAGCAGCGCGGGACAGCACGAGCAGTACTTC
- | TRBJ2-1 | TRBV4-1 | - | 16 | CASSQEHGQLYNEQFF | TGCGCCAGCAGCCAAGAACACGGACAGCTCTACAATGAGCAGTTCTTC
- | TRBJ2-1 | TRBV5-4 | - | 12 | CASEGGYNEQFF | TGTGCCAGCGAAGGGGGATACAATGAGCAGTTCTTC
- | TRBJ1-4 | TRBV9 | - | 16 | CASSHLRGSTLGRLYF | TGTGCCAGCAGCCACCTCAGAGGCTCAACCCTGGGGAGGCTATACTTT
- | TRBJ2-2 | TRBV29-1 | few | 12 | CSVELGTGELFF | TGCAGCGTTGAATTAGGAACCGGGGAGCTGTTTTTT
- | TRBJ2-7 | TRBV7-9 | few | 14 | CASSQTGRRYEQYF | TGTGCCAGCAGCCAGACAGGCAGGAGGTACGAGCAGTACTTC
TRBD1 | TRBJ2-7 | TRBV29-1 | many | 15 | CSVEGPGQDLYEQYF | TGCAGCGTTGAGGGTCCGGGACAGGACCTCTACGAGCAGTACTTC
- | TRBJ2-7 | TRBV4-1 | - | 17 | CASSQGPPSAYSYEQYF | TGCGCCAGCAGCCAAGGGCCCCCTAGCGCCTACTCCTACGAGCAGTACTTC
TRBD2 | TRBJ2-1 | TRBV11-2 | many | 14 | CASSLGGGPNEQFF | TGTGCCAGCAGCTTAGGCGGGGGGCCCAATGAGCAGTTCTTC
- | TRBJ2-5 | TRBV3-1 | - | 13 | CASSQGIEETQYF | TGTGCCAGCAGCCAAGGGATTGAAGAGACCCAGTACTTC
- | TRBJ2-1 | TRBV14 | few | 13 | CASKTTGFNEQFF | TGTGCCAGCAAAACAACCGGGTTCAATGAGCAGTTCTTC
TRBD2 | TRBJ2-1 | TRBV10-3 | few | 14 | CALSPPGGSGEQFF | TGTGCCCTCAGTCCCCCCGGGGGGTCTGGGGAGCAGTTCTTC
- | TRBJ1-5 | TRBV5-1 | few | 14 | CASSLNPGQRTQHF | TGCGCCAGCAGCTTGAATCCGGGACAACGGACCCAGCATTTT
TRBD1 | TRBJ1-5 | TRBV7-9 | - | 17 | CASSLSGDRGDDQPQHF | TGTGCCAGCAGCTTAAGCGGGGACAGGGGCGATGATCAGCCCCAGCATTTT
- | TRBJ2-2 | TRBV4-2 | - | 16 | CASSQEGVRVAGELFF | TGTGCCAGCAGCCAAGAAGGGGTCAGGGTAGCCGGGGAGCTGTTTTTT
TRBD2 | TRBJ2-3 | TRBV13 | - | 16 | CASSPRTSGTTDTQYF | TGTGCCAGCAGCCCAAGGACTAGCGGAACCACAGATACGCAGTATTTT
- | TRBJ2-7 | TRBV7-9 | few | 15 | CASSLGLVGSYEQYF | TGTGCCAGCAGCTTAGGACTAGTTGGTTCCTACGAGCAGTACTTC
- | TRBJ2-7 | TRBV2 | - | 13 | CASRRPSSYEQYF | TGTGCCAGCAGGCGGCCCAGCTCCTACGAGCAGTACTTC
- | TRBJ2-6 | TRBV9 | few | 13 | CASTSSGANVLTF | TGTGCCAGCACCTCATCTGGGGCCAACGTCCTGACTTTC
- | TRBJ1-1 | TRBV12-3/TRBV12-4 | - | 14 | CASSLGLGAVEAFF | TGTGCCAGCAGTTTAGGCTTAGGAGCGGTTGAAGCTTTCTTT
- | TRBJ2-7 | TRBV20-1 | many | 14 | CSASMWHGTLEQYF | TGCAGTGCTAGCATGTGGCATGGGACCCTCGAGCAGTACTTC
- | TRBJ2-2 | TRBV9 | - | 13 | CASSVGVTGELFF | TGTGCCAGCAGCGTAGGGGTCACCGGGGAGCTGTTTTTT
TRBD2 | TRBJ2-2 | TRBV29-1 | - | 14 | CSVLAGGPAGELFF | TGCAGCGTTTTAGCGGGAGGGCCTGCCGGGGAGCTGTTTTTT
TRBD1 | TRBJ2-2 | TRBV5-1 | - | 14 | CASSRGQGAGELFF | TGCGCCAGCAGCAGGGGACAGGGGGCCGGGGAGCTGTTTTTT
- | TRBJ2-7 | TRBV24-1 | - | 11 | CATSDRSEQYF | TGTGCCACCAGTGATCGCAGCGAGCAGTACTTC
- | TRBJ1-1 | TRBV25-1 | few | 14 | CASSGAGRDTEAFF | TGTGCCAGTTCCGGGGCAGGGAGGGACACTGAAGCTTTCTTT
- | TRBJ2-3 | TRBV30 | few | 14 | CAWSARTSTDTQYF | TGTGCCTGGAGTGCCCGGACTAGCACAGATACGCAGTATTTT
TRBD1 | TRBJ1-4 | TRBV18 | few | 14 | CASSQGASSEKLFF | TGTGCCAGCTCACAGGGGGCATCGAGTGAAAAACTGTTTTTT
- | TRBJ1-2 | TRBV27 | - | 13 | CASSRTGRGGYTF | TGTGCCAGCAGTAGAACAGGGAGGGGGGGCTACACCTTC
TRBD1 | TRBJ1-1 | TRBV6-6 | once | 15 | CASTELDRGRPEAFF | TGTGCCAGCACCGAACTCGACAGGGGTAGGCCTGAAGCTTTCTTT
TRBD1 | TRBJ2-1 | TRBV5-1 | few | 16 | CASSSKPGQVNNEQFF | TGCGCCAGCAGCTCCAAACCTGGACAGGTCAACAATGAGCAGTTCTTC
- | TRBJ2-3 | TRBV19 | - | 15 | CASSAGTRSTDTQYF | TGTGCCAGTAGTGCAGGGACACGAAGCACAGATACGCAGTATTTT
- | TRBJ1-5 | TRBV20-1 | - | 13 | CSARGVGNQPQHF | TGCAGTGCTAGGGGCGTAGGCAATCAGCCCCAGCATTTT
- | TRBJ2-5 | TRBV19 | - | 13 | CASSRGPKRPQYF | TGTGCCAGTAGTAGGGGACCGAAGAGACCCCAGTACTTC
- | TRBJ2-3 | TRBV4-3 | - | 17 | CASSQDTEGPPTDTQYF | TGCGCCAGCAGCCAAGATACGGAGGGCCCCCCAACAGATACGCAGTATTTT
- | TRBJ2-7 | TRBV29-1 | few | 13 | CSVEDAEVGEQYF | TGCAGCGTTGAGGACGCTGAGGTGGGCGAGCAGTACTTC
- | TRBJ2-7 | TRBV7-2 | few | 15 | CASSSPGSYSYAQYF | TGTGCCAGCAGCTCACCCGGGTCCTACTCCTACGCGCAGTACTTC
TRBD1 | TRBJ2-2 | TRBV5-1 | few | 16 | CASSLGGQGNTGELFF | TGCGCCAGCAGCTTGGGTGGACAGGGAAACACCGGGGAGCTGTTTTTT
- | TRBJ2-1 | TRBV9 | - | 14 | CASSVVSGSNEQFF | TGTGCCAGCAGCGTAGTATCGGGGAGCAATGAGCAGTTCTTC
TRBD1 | TRBJ2-3 | TRBV5-6 | once | 15 | CASSPLGQHTDTQYF | TGTGCCAGCAGCCCGCTGGGACAGCACACAGATACGCAGTATTTT
- | TRBJ2-1 | TRBV5-6 | many | 14 | CASSSLTAGNEQFF | TGTGCCAGCAGCTCCCTTACGGCAGGGAATGAGCAGTTCTTC